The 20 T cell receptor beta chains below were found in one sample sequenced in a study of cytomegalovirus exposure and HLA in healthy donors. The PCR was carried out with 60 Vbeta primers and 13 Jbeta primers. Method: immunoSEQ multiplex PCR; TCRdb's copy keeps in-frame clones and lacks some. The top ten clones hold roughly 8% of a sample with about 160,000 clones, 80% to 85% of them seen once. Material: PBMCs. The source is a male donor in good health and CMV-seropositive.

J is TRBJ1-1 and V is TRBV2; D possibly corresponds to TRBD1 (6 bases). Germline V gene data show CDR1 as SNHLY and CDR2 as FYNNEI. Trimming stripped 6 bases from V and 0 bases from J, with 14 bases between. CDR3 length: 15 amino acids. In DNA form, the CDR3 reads TGTGCCAGCAGCGACAGGACAGACATGAACACTGAAGCTTTCTTT. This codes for CASSDRTDMNTEAFF.

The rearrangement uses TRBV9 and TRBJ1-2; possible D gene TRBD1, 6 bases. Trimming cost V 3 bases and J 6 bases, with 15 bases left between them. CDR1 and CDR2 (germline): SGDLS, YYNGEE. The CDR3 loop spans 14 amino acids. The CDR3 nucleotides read TGTGCCAGCAGCGCCCCACAGGGTAGGAATGGCTACACCTTC. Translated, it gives CASSAPQGRNGYTF. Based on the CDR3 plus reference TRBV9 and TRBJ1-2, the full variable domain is DSGVTQTPKHLITATGQRVTLRCSPRSGDLSVYWYQQSLDQGLQFLIQYYNGEERAKGNILERFSAQQFPDLHSELNLSSLELGDSALYFCASSAPQGRNGYTFGSGTRLTVV.

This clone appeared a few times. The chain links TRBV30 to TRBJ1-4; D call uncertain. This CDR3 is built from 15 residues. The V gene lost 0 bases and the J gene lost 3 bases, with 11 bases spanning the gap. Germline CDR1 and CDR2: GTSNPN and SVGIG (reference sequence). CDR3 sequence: CAWSVGLAPNEKLFF. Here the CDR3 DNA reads TGTGCCTGGAGTGTAGGCTTAGCACCTAATGAAAAACTGTTTTTT.

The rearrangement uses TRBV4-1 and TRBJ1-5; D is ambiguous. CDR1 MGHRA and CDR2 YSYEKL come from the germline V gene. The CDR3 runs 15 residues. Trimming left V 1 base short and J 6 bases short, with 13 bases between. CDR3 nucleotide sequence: TGCGCCAGCAGCCAAGGTGAGGGCCCGCGTCAGCCCCAGCATTTT. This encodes CASSQGEGPRQPQHF.

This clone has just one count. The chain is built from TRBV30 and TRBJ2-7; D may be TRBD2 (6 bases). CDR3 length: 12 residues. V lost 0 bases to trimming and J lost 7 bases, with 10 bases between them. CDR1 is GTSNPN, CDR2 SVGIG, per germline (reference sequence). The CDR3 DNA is TGTGCCTGGAGTGTAACTGGGGGGGAGCAGTACTTC. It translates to CAWSVTGGEQYF.

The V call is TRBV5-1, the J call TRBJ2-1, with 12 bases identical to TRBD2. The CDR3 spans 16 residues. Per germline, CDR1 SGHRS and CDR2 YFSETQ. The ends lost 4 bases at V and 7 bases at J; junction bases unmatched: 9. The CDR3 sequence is CASSLPGLAGKNEQFF. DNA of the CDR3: TGCGCCAGCAGCCTCCCGGGACTAGCGGGTAAAAATGAGCAGTTCTTC.

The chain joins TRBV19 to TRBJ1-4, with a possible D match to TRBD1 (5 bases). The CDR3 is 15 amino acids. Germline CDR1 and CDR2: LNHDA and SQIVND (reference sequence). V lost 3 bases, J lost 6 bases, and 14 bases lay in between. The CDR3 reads CASSIQTVRHEKLFF. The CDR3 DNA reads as TGTGCCAGTAGTATTCAGACAGTCCGTCATGAAAAACTGTTTTTT.

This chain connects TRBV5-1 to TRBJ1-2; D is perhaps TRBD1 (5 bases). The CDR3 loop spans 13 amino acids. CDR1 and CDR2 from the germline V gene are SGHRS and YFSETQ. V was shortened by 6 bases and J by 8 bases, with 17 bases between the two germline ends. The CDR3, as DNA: TGCGCCAGCAATCAGGGTGGTTTTGACGGCTACACCTTC. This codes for CASNQGGFDGYTF.

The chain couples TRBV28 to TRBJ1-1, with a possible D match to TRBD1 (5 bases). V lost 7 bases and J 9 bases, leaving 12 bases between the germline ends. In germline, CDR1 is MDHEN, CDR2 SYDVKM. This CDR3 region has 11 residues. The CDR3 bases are TGTGCCAGCATCCTCCCAGGGAAAGCTTTCTTT. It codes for CASILPGKAFF. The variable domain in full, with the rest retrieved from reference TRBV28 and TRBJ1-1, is DVKVTQSSRYLVKRTGEKVFLECVQDMDHENMFWYRQDPGLGLRLIYFSYDVKMKEKGDIPEGYSVSREKKERFSLILESASTNQTSMYLCASILPGKAFFGQGTRLTVV.

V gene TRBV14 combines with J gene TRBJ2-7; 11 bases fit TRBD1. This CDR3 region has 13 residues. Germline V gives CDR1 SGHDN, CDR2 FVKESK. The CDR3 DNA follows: TGTGCCAGCAGCCAAACCGGACAGGGGGCGCAAGTTGTC. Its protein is CASSQTGQGAQVV.

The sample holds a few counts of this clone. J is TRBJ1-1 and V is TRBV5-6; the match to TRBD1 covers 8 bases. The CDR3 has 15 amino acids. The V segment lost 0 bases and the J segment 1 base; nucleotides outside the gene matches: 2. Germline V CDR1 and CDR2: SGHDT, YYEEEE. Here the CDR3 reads CASSLAGTGNTEAFF. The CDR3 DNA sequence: TGTGCCAGCAGCTTGGCCGGGACAGGGAACACTGAAGCTTTCTTT.

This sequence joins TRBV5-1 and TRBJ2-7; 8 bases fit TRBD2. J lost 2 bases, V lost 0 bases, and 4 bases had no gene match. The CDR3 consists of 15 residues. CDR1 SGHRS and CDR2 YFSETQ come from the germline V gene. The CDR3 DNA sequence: TGCGCCAGCAGCTTGGAAGCGGGGGTAACCTACGAGCAGTACTTC. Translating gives CASSLEAGVTYEQYF.

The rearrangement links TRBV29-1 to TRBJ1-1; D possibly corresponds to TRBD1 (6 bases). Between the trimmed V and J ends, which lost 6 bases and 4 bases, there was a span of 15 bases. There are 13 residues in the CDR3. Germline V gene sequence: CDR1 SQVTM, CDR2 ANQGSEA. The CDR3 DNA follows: TGCAGCGTAGGGGGGGTCGGGAGCACTGAAGCTTTCTTT. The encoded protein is CSVGGVGSTEAFF.

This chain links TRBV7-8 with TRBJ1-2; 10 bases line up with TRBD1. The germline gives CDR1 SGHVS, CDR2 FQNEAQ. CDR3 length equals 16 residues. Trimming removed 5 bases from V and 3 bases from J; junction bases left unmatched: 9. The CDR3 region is CASSGRGTGDYYGYTF. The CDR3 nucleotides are TGTGCCAGCAGCGGACGGGGGACAGGGGATTACTATGGCTACACCTTC.

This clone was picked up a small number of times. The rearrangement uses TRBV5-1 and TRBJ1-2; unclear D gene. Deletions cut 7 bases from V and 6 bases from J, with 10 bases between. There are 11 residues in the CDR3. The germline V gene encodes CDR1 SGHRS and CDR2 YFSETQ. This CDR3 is CASADPDGYTF. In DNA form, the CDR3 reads TGCGCCAGCGCGGATCCGGATGGCTACACCTTC.

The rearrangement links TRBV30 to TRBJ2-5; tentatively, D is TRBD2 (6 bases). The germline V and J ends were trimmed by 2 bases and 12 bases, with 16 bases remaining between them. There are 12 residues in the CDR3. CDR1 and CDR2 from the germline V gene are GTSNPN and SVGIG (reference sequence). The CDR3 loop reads CAWSSGGMCEYF. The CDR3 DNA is TGTGCCTGGAGTTCTGGCGGGATGTGTGAGTACTTC.

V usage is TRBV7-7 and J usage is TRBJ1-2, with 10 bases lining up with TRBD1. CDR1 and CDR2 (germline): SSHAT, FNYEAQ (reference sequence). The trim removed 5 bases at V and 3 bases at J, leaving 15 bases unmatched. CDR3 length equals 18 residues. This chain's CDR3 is CASSLPQERTGGYYGYTF. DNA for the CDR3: TGTGCCAGCAGCCTCCCTCAGGAACGGACAGGGGGGTACTATGGCTACACCTTC.

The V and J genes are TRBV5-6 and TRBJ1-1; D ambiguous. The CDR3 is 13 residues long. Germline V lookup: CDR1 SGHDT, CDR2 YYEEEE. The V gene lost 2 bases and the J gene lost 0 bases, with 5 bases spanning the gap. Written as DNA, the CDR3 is TGTGCCAGCAGCTTCGAGGTGAACACTGAAGCTTTCTTT. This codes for CASSFEVNTEAFF.

The CDR3 is CASSLSAAGGGPDTQYF. As DNA, the CDR3 is TGTGCCAGCAGTTTATCCGCCGCGGGAGGAGGGCCAGATACGCAGTATTTT. This chain connects TRBV27 to TRBJ2-3; TRBD2 matches 8 bases. CDR1 MNHEY and CDR2 SMNVEV come from the germline V gene (reference sequence). V dropped 0 bases and J dropped 4; count of bases not matched to a gene: 9. The CDR3 is made up of 17 amino acids.

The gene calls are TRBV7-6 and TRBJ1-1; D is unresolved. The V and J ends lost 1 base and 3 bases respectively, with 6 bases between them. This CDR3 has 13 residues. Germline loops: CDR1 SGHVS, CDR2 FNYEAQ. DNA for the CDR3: TGTGCCAGCAGCTTAGGGCAGTACACTGAAGCTTTCTTT. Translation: CASSLGQYTEAFF.